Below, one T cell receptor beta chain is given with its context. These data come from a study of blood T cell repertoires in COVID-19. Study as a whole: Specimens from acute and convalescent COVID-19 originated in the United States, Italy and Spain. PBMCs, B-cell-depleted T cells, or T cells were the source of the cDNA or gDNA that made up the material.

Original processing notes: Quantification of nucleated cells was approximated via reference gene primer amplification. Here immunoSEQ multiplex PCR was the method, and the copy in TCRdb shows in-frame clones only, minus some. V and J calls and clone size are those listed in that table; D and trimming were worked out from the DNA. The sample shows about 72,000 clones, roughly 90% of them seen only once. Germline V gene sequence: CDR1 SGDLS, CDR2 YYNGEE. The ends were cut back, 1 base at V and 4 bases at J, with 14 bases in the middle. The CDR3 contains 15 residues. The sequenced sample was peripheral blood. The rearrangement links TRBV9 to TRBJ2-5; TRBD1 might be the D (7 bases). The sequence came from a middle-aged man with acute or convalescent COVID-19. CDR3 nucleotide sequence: TGTGCCAGCAGCGTAATGGAGGGGGCCGGAGAGACCCAGTACTTC. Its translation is CASSVMEGAGETQYF.